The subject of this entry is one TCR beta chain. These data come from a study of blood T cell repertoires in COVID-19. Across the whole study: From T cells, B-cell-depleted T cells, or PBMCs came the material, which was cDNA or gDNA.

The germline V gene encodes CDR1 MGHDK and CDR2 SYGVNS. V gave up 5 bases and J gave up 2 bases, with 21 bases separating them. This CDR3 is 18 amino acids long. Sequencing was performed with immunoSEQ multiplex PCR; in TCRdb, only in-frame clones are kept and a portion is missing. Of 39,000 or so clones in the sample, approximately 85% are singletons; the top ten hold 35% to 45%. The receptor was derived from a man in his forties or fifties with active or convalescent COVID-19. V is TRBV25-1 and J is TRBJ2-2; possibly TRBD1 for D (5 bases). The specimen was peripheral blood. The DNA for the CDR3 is TGTGCCAGCAGTTGGCTAGGGAAGGGGATCCACAACACCGGGGAGCTGTTTTTT. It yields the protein CASSWLGKGIHNTGELFF. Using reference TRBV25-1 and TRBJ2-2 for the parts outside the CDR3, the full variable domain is EADIYQTPRYLVIGTGKKITLECSQTMGHDKMYWYQQDPGMELHLIHYSYGVNSTEKGDLSSESTVSRIRTEHFPLTLESARPSHTSQYLCASSWLGKGIHNTGELFFGEGSRLTVL.